One sample yielded the 28 T cell receptor beta chains listed below, sequenced in a study of blood T cell repertoires in COVID-19. Clones were sequenced by immunoSEQ multiplex PCR, and TCRdb holds only the in-frame ones, with some missing. Of about 300,000 clones listed, approximately 91% are singletons. The sample taken for sequencing was peripheral blood. These receptors all come from a woman aged 25 to 39 with COVID-19, enrolled during active disease.

This chain joins TRBV6-6 and TRBJ2-7; D possibly corresponds to TRBD2 (5 bases). CDR3 length equals 14 residues. V was clipped by 6 bases and J by 3 bases, with 15 bases between them. The germline V gene has CDR1 MNHNY and CDR2 SVGAGI (reference sequence). CDR3 residues: CASSPGGSLYEQYF. CDR3 bases: TGTGCCAGCAGCCCCGGAGGCAGTCTCTACGAGCAGTACTTC.

This clone occurred a few times. The chain combines TRBV19 with TRBJ2-5; 8 positions match TRBD1. V lost 4 bases to trimming and J lost 2 bases; unmatched junction nucleotides: 6. Per the germline V gene, CDR1 is LNHDA and CDR2 is SQIVND (reference sequence). This CDR3 has 15 amino acids. The CDR3, as DNA: TGTGCCAGTAGTACCGGGACAGGCCTTCAAGAGACCCAGTACTTC. This codes for CASSTGTGLQETQYF. The variable domain in full, with the rest retrieved from reference TRBV19 and TRBJ2-5, is DGGITQSPKYLFRKEGQNVTLSCEQNLNHDAMYWYRQDPGQGLRLIYYSQIVNDFQKGDIAEGYSVSREKKESFPLTVTSAQKNPTAFYLCASSTGTGLQETQYFGPGTRLLVL.

A single count supports this clone. The rearrangement uses TRBV19 and TRBJ2-3, with D possibly TRBD1 on 6 matching bases. The CDR3 has 14 amino acids. Trimming cost V 5 bases and J 2 bases, with 11 bases left between them. Germline V gives CDR1 LNHDA, CDR2 SQIVND (reference sequence). CDR3 in amino acids: CASSPGQVTDTQYF. CDR3 in DNA: TGTGCCAGTAGTCCGGGACAAGTCACAGATACGCAGTATTTT.

V is TRBV5-6 and J is TRBJ1-1, with 7 bases fitting TRBD1. Unmatched junction bases numbered 9, after V lost 2 bases and J lost 2 bases. Germline V gives CDR1 SGHDT, CDR2 YYEEEE. The CDR3 consists of 16 residues. The CDR3 loop reads CASSFVPGQINTEAFF. CDR3 sequence (DNA): TGTGCCAGCAGCTTTGTGCCGGGACAGATCAACACTGAAGCTTTCTTT.

This chain connects TRBV7-9 to TRBJ2-2; 8 bases align to TRBD1. The CDR3 is made up of 15 amino acids. Trimming took 5 bases from V and 5 from J; bases not matched to a gene: 7. From germline, CDR1 is SEHNR and CDR2 FQNEAQ (reference sequence). The CDR3 loop is CASSPDRVGTGELFF. CDR3 nucleotide sequence: TGTGCCAGCAGCCCGGACAGGGTCGGGACCGGGGAGCTGTTTTTT.

This chain connects TRBV20-1 to TRBJ2-7; a possible D gene is TRBD2 (6 bases). The CDR3 length is 16 residues. Trimming took 3 bases from V and 2 from J, leaving 20 bases between them. Germline V lookup: CDR1 DFQATT, CDR2 SNEGSKA (reference sequence). This CDR3 is CSASRDSRGRTYEQYF. CDR3 sequence (DNA): TGCAGTGCTAGTCGGGACTCCCGAGGCCGCACCTACGAGCAGTACTTC.

This chain connects TRBV5-4 to TRBJ1-1; no clear D. The CDR3 runs to 13 residues. The V end was cut by 1 base, the J end by 2 bases, with 6 bases between. Germline CDR1 SGHNT, CDR2 YYREEE (reference sequence). In nucleotides, the CDR3 is TGTGCCAGCAGCTTGTCACTAAACACTGAAGCTTTCTTT. This encodes CASSLSLNTEAFF.

This clone has a single count. The chain joins TRBV2 to TRBJ1-1, with D perhaps TRBD1 (6 bases). V was pared by 7 bases and J by 4 bases, with 13 bases between. The CDR3 length is 13 residues. Germline CDR1 reads SNHLY; CDR2 reads FYNNEI. CDR3 in amino acids: CASKAGRGTEAFF. CDR3 nucleotide sequence: TGTGCCAGCAAAGCAGGCAGGGGCACTGAAGCTTTCTTT.

The gene calls are TRBV18 and TRBJ1-1; no clear D gene. CDR1 is KGHSH and CDR2 is LQKENI in the germline V gene. Trimming cost V 2 bases and J 1 base, with 14 bases left between them. The CDR3 sequence is 16 residues long. The CDR3 sequence: CASSPGSQVGNTEAFF. CDR3 DNA: TGTGCCAGCTCACCAGGGTCGCAGGTCGGGAACACTGAAGCTTTCTTT.

The chain joins TRBV3-1 (or the pseudogene TRBV3-2) to TRBJ2-1, with D possibly being TRBD2 (7 bases). From germline, CDR1 is LGHDT and CDR2 YNNKEL (reference sequence). The CDR3 loop spans 16 amino acids. Trimming left V 4 bases short and J 8 bases short, with 21 bases between. CDR3 in amino acids: CASSPQGGRAVDEQFF. Written as DNA, the CDR3 is TGTGCCAGCAGCCCTCAAGGGGGGAGGGCCGTAGATGAGCAGTTCTTC.

The chain is built from TRBV25-1 and TRBJ1-4; 7 bases are shared with TRBD1. Germline values: CDR1 MGHDK, CDR2 SYGVNS. V shed 2 bases, J shed 6 bases, and the junction held 12 bases outside the gene matches. This CDR3 region has 17 residues. DNA for the CDR3: TGTGCCAGCAGTGAAGGATTCTCGCAGACAGGGTATGAAAAACTGTTTTTT. Its translation is CASSEGFSQTGYEKLFF.

This sequence joins TRBV18 and TRBJ1-1; perhaps TRBD1 as D (6 bases). The germline V and J ends were trimmed by 3 bases and 2 bases, with 13 bases remaining between them. Germline CDR1 and CDR2: KGHSH and LQKENI. The CDR3 covers 15 residues. The CDR3 sequence: CASSPRLTGNTEAFF. CDR3 coding DNA: TGTGCCAGCTCACCTCGCTTGACAGGTAACACTGAAGCTTTCTTT.

The V and J genes are TRBV3-1 (or the pseudogene TRBV3-2) and TRBJ2-7; 7 positions match TRBD2. CDR1 is LGHDT and CDR2 is YNNKEL in the germline V gene (reference sequence). After removal of 0 bases from V and 4 bases from J, the junction contained 12 bases not matched to a gene. The CDR3 covers 17 residues. The CDR3 DNA reads TGTGCCAGCAGCCAAGAGGGAGGGCGGGTCGGTTGGTACGAGCAGTACTTC. This translates into CASSQEGGRVGWYEQYF.

DNA of the CDR3: TGTGCCAGCTCACCCGAGAGAGAGACCCAGTACTTC. This encodes CASSPERETQYF. The chain links TRBV18 to TRBJ2-5; D unresolved. V gave up 3 bases and J gave up 4 bases, with 6 bases separating them. Germline CDR1 KGHSH, CDR2 LQKENI. CDR3 size: 12 residues. The entire variable domain, with the rest obtained from reference TRBV18 and TRBJ2-5, is as follows: NAGVMQNPRHLVRRRGQEARLRCSPMKGHSHVYWYRQLPEEGLKFMVYLQKENIIDESGMPKERFSAEFPKEGPSILRIQQVVRGDSAAYFCASSPERETQYFGPGTRLLVL.

Only a few counts were recorded for this clone. The CDR3, as DNA: TGTGCCAGTAGTATAAACAGGGACACTGAAGCTTTCTTT. Protein sequence: CASSINRDTEAFF. V usage is TRBV19 and J usage is TRBJ1-1, with D perhaps TRBD1 (6 bases). Trimming stripped 2 bases from V and 3 bases from J, with 7 bases between. The CDR3 contains 13 residues. CDR1 is LNHDA and CDR2 is SQIVND in the germline V gene (reference sequence). Based on the CDR3 plus reference TRBV19 and TRBJ1-1, the full variable domain is DGGITQSPKYLFRKEGQNVTLSCEQNLNHDAMYWYRQDPGQGLRLIYYSQIVNDFQKGDIAEGYSVSREKKESFPLTVTSAQKNPTAFYLCASSINRDTEAFFGQGTRLTVV.

The V call is TRBV7-9, the J call TRBJ1-5; a weak D match, TRBD1 (6 bases). From germline, CDR1 is SEHNR and CDR2 FQNEAQ (reference sequence). V lost 5 bases and J lost 4, with 12 bases in between. This CDR3 contains 14 residues. CDR3 bases: TGTGCCAGCAGCCGGACAGAACGTAATCAGCCCCAGCATTTT. Its protein is CASSRTERNQPQHF.

CDR3 residues: CASSRQKNTEAFF. The CDR3, as DNA: TGTGCCAGCAGCCGACAGAAGAACACTGAAGCTTTCTTT. This sequence joins TRBV11-2 and TRBJ1-1; D is possibly TRBD1 (5 bases). The CDR3 is 13 residues long. Germline-derived CDR1 and CDR2 are SGHAT and FQNNGV. V was clipped by 5 bases and J by 1 base, with 8 bases between them.

This clone has only one observation. This chain uses TRBV5-1 with TRBJ2-7; 12 bases are a match to TRBD2. This CDR3 comprises 15 residues. Trimming took 4 bases from V and 3 from J; bases not matched to a gene: 5. Germline lookup yields CDR1 SGHRS and CDR2 YFSETQ. CDR3 bases: TGCGCCAGCAGCGGAACTAGCGGGAGGATCTACGAGCAGTACTTC. Translating it yields CASSGTSGRIYEQYF.

The chain recombines TRBV28 with TRBJ1-2; TRBD1 might be the D (5 bases). Trimming took off 6 bases at V and 6 bases at J, with 17 bases between the two ends. In germline, CDR1 is MDHEN, CDR2 SYDVKM. The CDR3 has 14 residues. The CDR3 here is CASSPRGAGDGYTF. The CDR3 DNA follows: TGTGCCAGCAGCCCAAGGGGAGCGGGCGATGGCTACACCTTC.

A note on this clone: Different DNA sequences within this sample yield the same CDR3. The CDR3 sequence: CASSLEGQNNEQFF. In DNA form, the CDR3 reads TGCGCCAGCAGCTTGGAGGGGCAGAACAATGAGCAGTTCTTC. The chain links TRBV5-1 to TRBJ2-1; possible D gene TRBD1, 5 bases. The germline V gene has CDR1 SGHRS and CDR2 YFSETQ. The CDR3 length is 14 residues. V lost 0 bases to trimming and J lost 5 bases, with 9 bases between them.

V usage is TRBV7-9 and J usage is TRBJ1-1, with 9 nucleotides matching TRBD1. The germline gives CDR1 SEHNR, CDR2 FQNEAQ (reference sequence). The CDR3 covers 14 residues. The V gene end was trimmed by 5 bases and the J gene end by 4 bases; junction bases not matched to a gene: 5. The CDR3 reads CASSGDREVTEAFF. The CDR3 coding sequence is TGTGCCAGCAGCGGGGACAGGGAGGTCACTGAAGCTTTCTTT.

The V and J genes are TRBV5-1 and TRBJ1-1, with TRBD1 matching over 7 bases. Germline V gives CDR1 SGHRS, CDR2 YFSETQ. V was clipped by 4 bases and J by 8 bases; unmatched bases: 8. CDR3 length: 13 amino acids. The CDR3 sequence: CASSARQGDEAFF. The CDR3 DNA is TGCGCCAGCAGCGCTCGACAGGGAGACGAAGCTTTCTTT. Full variable domain (remainder filled in from reference TRBV5-1 and TRBJ1-1): KAGVTQTPRYLIKTRGQQVTLSCSPISGHRSVSWYQQTPGQGLQFLFEYFSETQRNKGNFPGRFSGRQFSNSRSEMNVSTLELGDSALYLCASSARQGDEAFFGQGTRLTVV.

Concerning this clone itself: This same CDR3 is encoded by further DNA sequences in the sample. The chain uses TRBV27 and TRBJ2-7, with TRBD2 matching over 12 bases. After removal of 6 bases from V and 3 bases from J, the junction contained 6 bases not matched to a gene. This CDR3 spans 15 amino acids. CDR1 and CDR2 from the germline V gene are MNHEY and SMNVEV (reference sequence). CDR3 DNA sequence: TGTGCCAGCAGGGCAGGACTAGCGGGGCTCTACGAGCAGTACTTC. This codes for CASRAGLAGLYEQYF.

In regard to this clone: It is unclear where the CDR3 begins or ends on the DNA, so no DNA is shown, and the CDR3 is as TCRdb lists it. This sequence joins TRBV21-1 and TRBJ1-5; the table's D call TRBD1 went unverified against the DNA. TRBV21-1 is labeled a pseudogene. The CDR3 is 16 residues long, counting both termini. The CDR3 region is CASSKVGQGSNQPQHF.

This chain links TRBV5-6 with TRBJ2-7; tentatively, D is TRBD2 (7 bases). Trimming removed 1 base at V and 7 bases at J, with 12 bases between. The CDR3 totals 13 residues. The V gene's germline CDR1 is SGHDT and CDR2 YYEEEE. The CDR3 loop is CASSLRGAGEQYF. As DNA, the CDR3 is TGTGCCAGCAGCTTGCGGGGGGCGGGGGAGCAGTACTTC.

J is TRBJ2-3 and V is TRBV2; 13 bases are shared with TRBD2. CDR1 is SNHLY and CDR2 is FYNNEI in the germline V gene. This CDR3 contains 15 residues. Losses at the gene ends were 8 bases for V and 6 bases for J; bases not matched to a gene: 8. The CDR3 region is CASPRTSGSRDTQYF. Here the CDR3 DNA reads TGTGCCAGCCCTAGGACTAGCGGGAGTAGGGATACGCAGTATTTT. The full variable domain, in which reference TRBV2 and TRBJ2-3 provide the parts outside the CDR3, is EPEVTQTPSHQVTQMGQEVILRCVPISNHLYFYWYRQILGQKVEFLVSFYNNEISEKSEIFDDQFSVERPDGSNFTLKIRSTKLEDSAMYFCASPRTSGSRDTQYFGPGTRLTVL.

The table lists this clone with a count of one. This chain joins TRBV28 and TRBJ1-6; no firm D call. This CDR3 contains 15 residues. CDR1 and CDR2 from the germline V gene are MDHEN and SYDVKM. The V end lost 8 bases, the J end lost 0 bases, and 11 bases lay between the germline ends. The CDR3 DNA is TGTGCCAGCTCCCTAACGAGCTCCTATAATTCACCCCTCCACTTT. The encoded protein is CASSLTSSYNSPLHF.

V usage is TRBV28 and J usage is TRBJ1-2; 8 positions match TRBD1. The CDR3 length is 13 residues. The ends lost 6 bases at V and 3 bases at J; junction bases unmatched: 3. Looked up from germline, CDR1 is MDHEN and CDR2 is SYDVKM. The CDR3 region is CASSSGQDYGYTF. The CDR3 region has the DNA TGTGCCAGCAGCTCGGGACAGGACTATGGCTACACCTTC.